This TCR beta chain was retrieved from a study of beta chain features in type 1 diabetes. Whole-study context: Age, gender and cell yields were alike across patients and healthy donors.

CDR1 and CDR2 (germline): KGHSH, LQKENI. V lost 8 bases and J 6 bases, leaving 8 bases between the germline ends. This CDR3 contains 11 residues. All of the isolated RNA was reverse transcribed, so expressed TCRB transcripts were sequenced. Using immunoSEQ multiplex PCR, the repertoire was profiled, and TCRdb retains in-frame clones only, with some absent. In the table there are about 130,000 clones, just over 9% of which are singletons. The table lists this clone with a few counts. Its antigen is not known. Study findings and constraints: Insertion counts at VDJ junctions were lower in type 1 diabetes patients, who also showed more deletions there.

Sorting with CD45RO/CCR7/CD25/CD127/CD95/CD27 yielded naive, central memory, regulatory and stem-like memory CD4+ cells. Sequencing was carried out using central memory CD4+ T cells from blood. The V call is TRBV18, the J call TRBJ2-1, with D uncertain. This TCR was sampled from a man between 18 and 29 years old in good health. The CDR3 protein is CASIRGNEQFF. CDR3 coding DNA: TGTGCCAGCATTCGAGGCAATGAGCAGTTCTTC.